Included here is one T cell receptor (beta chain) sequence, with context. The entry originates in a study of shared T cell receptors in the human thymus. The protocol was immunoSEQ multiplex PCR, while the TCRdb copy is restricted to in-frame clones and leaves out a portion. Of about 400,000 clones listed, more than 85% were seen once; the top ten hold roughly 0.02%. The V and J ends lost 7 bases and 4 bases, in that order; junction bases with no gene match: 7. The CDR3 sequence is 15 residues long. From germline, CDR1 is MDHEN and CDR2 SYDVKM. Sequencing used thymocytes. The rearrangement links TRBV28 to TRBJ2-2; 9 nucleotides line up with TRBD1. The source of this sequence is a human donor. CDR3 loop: CASIRGTGTTGELFF. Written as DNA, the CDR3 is TGTGCCAGCATCAGGGGGACAGGGACCACCGGGGAGCTGTTTTTT.